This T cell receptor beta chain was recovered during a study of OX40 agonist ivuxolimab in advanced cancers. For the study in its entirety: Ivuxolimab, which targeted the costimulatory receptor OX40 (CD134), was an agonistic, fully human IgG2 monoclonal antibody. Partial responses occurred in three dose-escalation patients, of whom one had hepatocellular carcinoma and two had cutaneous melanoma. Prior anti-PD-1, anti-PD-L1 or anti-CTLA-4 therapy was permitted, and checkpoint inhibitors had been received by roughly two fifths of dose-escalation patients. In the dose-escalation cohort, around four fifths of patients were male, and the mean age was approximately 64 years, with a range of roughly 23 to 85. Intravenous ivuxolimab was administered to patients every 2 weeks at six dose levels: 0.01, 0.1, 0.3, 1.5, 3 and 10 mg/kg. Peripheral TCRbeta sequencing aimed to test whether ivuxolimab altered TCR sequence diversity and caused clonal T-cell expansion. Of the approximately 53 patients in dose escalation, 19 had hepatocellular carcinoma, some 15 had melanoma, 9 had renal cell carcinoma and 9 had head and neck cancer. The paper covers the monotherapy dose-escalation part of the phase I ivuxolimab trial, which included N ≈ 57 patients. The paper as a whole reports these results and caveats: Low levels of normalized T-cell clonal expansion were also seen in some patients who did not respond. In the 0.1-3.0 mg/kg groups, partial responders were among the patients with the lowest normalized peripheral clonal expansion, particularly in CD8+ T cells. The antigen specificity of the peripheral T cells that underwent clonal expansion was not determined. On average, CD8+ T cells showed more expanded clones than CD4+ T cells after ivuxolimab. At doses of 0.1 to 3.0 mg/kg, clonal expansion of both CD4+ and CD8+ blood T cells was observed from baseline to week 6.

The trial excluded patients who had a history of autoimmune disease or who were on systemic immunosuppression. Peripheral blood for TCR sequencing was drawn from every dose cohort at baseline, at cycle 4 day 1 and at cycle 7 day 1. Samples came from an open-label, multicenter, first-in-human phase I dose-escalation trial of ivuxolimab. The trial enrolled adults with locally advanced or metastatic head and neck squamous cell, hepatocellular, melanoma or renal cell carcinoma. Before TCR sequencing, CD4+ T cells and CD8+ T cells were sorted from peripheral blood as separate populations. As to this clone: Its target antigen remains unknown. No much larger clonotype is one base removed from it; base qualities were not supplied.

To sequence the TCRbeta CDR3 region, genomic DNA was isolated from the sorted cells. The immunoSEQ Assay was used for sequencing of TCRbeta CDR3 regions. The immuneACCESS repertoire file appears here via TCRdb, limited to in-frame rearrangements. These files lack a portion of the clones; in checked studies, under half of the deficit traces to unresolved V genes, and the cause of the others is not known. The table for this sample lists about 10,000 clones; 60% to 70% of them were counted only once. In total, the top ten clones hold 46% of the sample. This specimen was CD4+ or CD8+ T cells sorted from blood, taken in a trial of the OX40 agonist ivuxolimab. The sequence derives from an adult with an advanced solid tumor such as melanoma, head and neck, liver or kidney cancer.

The CDR3 has the sequence CASSQVSTGSSYEQYF. The bases read TGCGCCAGCAGCCAAGTGTCTACAGGGAGCTCCTACGAGCAGTACTTC. The chain is made from TRBV4-3 and TRBJ2-7; TRBD1 is perhaps the D gene, given 6 matching bases. Including the terminal cysteine and phenylalanine, the CDR3 comprises 16 residues. Only the CDR3 portion is preserved as DNA: 48 bases, with reading frame beginning at the first base. The germline V gene supplies CDR1 LGHNA and CDR2 YSLEER. Trimming removed 1 base from V and 0 bases from J, leaving 13 bases between the germline ends.